The present T cell receptor beta chain was sequenced within a study of cytomegalovirus exposure and HLA in healthy donors (dated by TCRdb to 2016 to 2017). Some background on the complete study: The 650 to 800 repertoires of the first cohort and the approximately 110 validation repertoires were produced on the same platform, according to a later analysis. The aim of the study was to test whether cataloging public T cell receptors could identify signatures of past pathogen exposure. In addition to the first cohort of 650 to 800 subjects, a separate validation cohort of about 120 different subjects was used. High-throughput TCR immunosequencing, statistical association of individual TCRs with disease status, and machine learning were combined to predict cytomegalovirus infection status. The investigation overall reported the following: All 120 or so repertoires were used to score co-occurrence in the validation cohort in a later analysis, because that analysis had no HLA typing for the cohort. According to the authors, the approach could potentially be generalized to other disease states and immunological phenotypes. A total of 164 TCR beta chains were listed by the study as associated with cytomegalovirus. In a later analysis, TCRs clustered in the first cohort were found to also tend to co-occur in the 110 or so validation repertoires, with 85% to 95% of cluster scores above 0. Across donors, most TCR sequences were observed very rarely, whereas some public TCRs were present in many individuals. Cytomegalovirus status was reported to be diagnosed by the classifier with high specificity and sensitivity in both the original and validation cohorts. In vitro tests confirmed that a few of the cytomegalovirus-associated TCR beta chains recognize cytomegalovirus antigens.

The germline V gene (reference sequence) provides CDR1 SEHNR and CDR2 FQNEAQ. Including the terminal cysteine and phenylalanine, the CDR3 comprises 14 residues. The entry retains the CDR3 DNA only, 42 bases that are in frame from base 1. V sheds 1 base and J sheds 4 bases, leaving 10 bases between their ends. Libraries were made using the immunoSEQ multiplex PCR assay. As for the authors' bioinformatics: A statistical classification framework was developed to diagnose cytomegalovirus status using the catalog of TCR beta chain sequences. TCRdb provides this immuneACCESS table in a form limited to in-frame rearrangements. Some clones are lacking; in checked studies, under half of them reflect an unresolved V gene, and why the rest are absent is not known. Clonal size and the V and J genes are those of that table, whereas D and trimming came from the DNA. Present in this sample are under 150,000 clones, about 90% of which were seen just once. In total, the top ten clones hold roughly 3% of the sample.

Separate from the roughly 660-subject first cohort, the validation cohort of more than 90 subjects was the group to which the donors belonged. About this clone: Its antigen is not yet known. It has no much larger one-base neighbor in the sample; base qualities were not kept.

What was sequenced was PBMCs. The V and J genes are TRBV7-9 and TRBJ1-1; the D gene identity is not certain. The source is a man between 18 and 35 years old in good health and CMV-seronegative. The DNA sequence is given as TGTGCCAGCAGCTTAGTGGTGGGCTTCACTGAAGCTTTCTTT. This is translated as CASSLVVGFTEAFF.